This T cell receptor beta chain emerged from a study of T cell responses to AZD1222 COVID-19 vaccine. This table comes from immunoSEQ multiplex PCR, and its TCRdb copy is limited to in-frame clones, with some not included. Of 100,000 to 110,000 clones listed, about nine tenths are singletons. Comments on this clone: The antigen is unknown.

General study findings and limits: At baseline, seropositivity was found in only six AZD1222 recipients. Nearly half of the spike-specific TCRs reportedly recognize variant regions that carry no mutations.

Germline CDR1 and CDR2: LNHDA and SQIVND (reference sequence). The germline V and J ends were trimmed by 5 bases and 5 bases, with 16 bases remaining between them. CDR3 size: 14 residues. This TCR was recovered from an adult in good health. The chain uses TRBV19 and TRBJ2-7; possible D gene TRBD1, 6 bases. Material: peripheral blood, obtained on day 0 of AZD1222 vaccination. This CDR3 is CASSGVDSPDEQYF. CDR3 nucleotide sequence: TGTGCCAGTAGTGGCGTGGACAGCCCCGACGAGCAGTACTTC. Based on the CDR3 plus reference TRBV19 and TRBJ2-7, the full variable domain is DGGITQSPKYLFRKEGQNVTLSCEQNLNHDAMYWYRQDPGQGLRLIYYSQIVNDFQKGDIAEGYSVSREKKESFPLTVTSAQKNPTAFYLCASSGVDSPDEQYFGPGTRLTVT.